A selection of T cell receptor beta chains follows, all from one sample in a study of control samples from healthy donors and cancer patients. Some clones are missing from TCRdb's copy, which holds only in-frame ones; the method was immunoSEQ multiplex PCR. The repertoire holds fewer than 90,000 clones, with less than 95% as singletons. Sequenced input: blood. The receptors were gathered from a middle-aged woman in good health. CDR3s include the opening cysteine and the closing phenylalanine or tryptophan. D genes are given only for firm matches. Rows may omit the clone size; those that give it use once, few, many or a size class.

CDR3 DNA,CDR3 protein,clone size,J gene,V gene,CDR3 length,D gene
TGTGCCAGCAGTTACGGCGAGAGCTCCTACGAGCAGTACTTC,CASSYGESSYEQYF,once,TRBJ2-7,TRBV6-2/TRBV6-3,14,NA
TGTGCCAGCAGCTTAGATTTAGGGTGGCCCCAGCATTTT,CASSLDLGWPQHF,NA,TRBJ1-5,TRBV11-2,13,NA
TGTGCCAGCAGCTTGGGCGCAGATACGCAGTATTTT,CASSLGADTQYF,NA,TRBJ2-3,TRBV5-4,12,NA
TGTGCCAGCAGTTACTGGCAGGGGGGCACCGGGGAGCTGTTTTTT,CASSYWQGGTGELFF,few,TRBJ2-2,TRBV6-2/TRBV6-3,15,NA
TGTGCCAGCAGCCCACCCAAGGACAGGAACACTGAAGCTTTCTTT,CASSPPKDRNTEAFF,NA,TRBJ1-1,TRBV9,15,NA
TGCGCCAGCAGCCCCCTAGGGACAACAACTAATGAAAAACTGTTTTTT,CASSPLGTTTNEKLFF,NA,TRBJ1-4,TRBV5-1,16,NA
TGTGCCGGCCAAGGTGCCCAAGAGACCCAGTACTTC,CAGQGAQETQYF,NA,TRBJ2-5,TRBV2,12,NA
TGCGCCAGCAGCCCGAGGGACAGACTCAATGAGCAGTTCTTC,CASSPRDRLNEQFF,NA,TRBJ2-1,TRBV5-1,14,TRBD1
TGTGCCAGCCGGCGACCGGTCCAAGAGACCCAGTACTTC,CASRRPVQETQYF,NA,TRBJ2-5,TRBV2,13,NA
TGTGCCAGCACCCTGGACAGGCAATATGGCTACACCTTC,CASTLDRQYGYTF,few,TRBJ1-2,TRBV12-3/TRBV12-4,13,TRBD1